These T cell receptor beta chains were read from a single sample in a study of long-term antiretroviral therapy in people with HIV. Some clones are missing from TCRdb's copy, which holds only in-frame ones; the method was immunoSEQ multiplex PCR. The sample contains about 22,000 clones, around four fifths of which appear only once. Source: unsorted PBMCs, taken roughly 4 years after starting antiretroviral therapy. The receptors originated from a young man with HIV. The CDR3 runs from the conserved cysteine through the conserved F or W. The D gene is left open where the match is weak. Clone size appears in some rows only: once, few, many, or a class for an expanded clone.

TRBJ2-3 - TRBD2 16 TRBV11-2 TGTGCCAGCAGCTTGACTAGCGGGGGGGCTCCAGATACGCAGTATTTT CASSLTSGGAPDTQYF
TRBJ1-1 - - 13 TRBV29-1 TGCAGCGTTGAAGATCATTGGAATCCAGAAGCTTTCTTT CSVEDHWNPEAFF
TRBJ2-7 - - 15 TRBV6-1 TGTGCCAGCAGTGAAGGAGTGGACGCCTCCTACGAGCAGTACTTC CASSEGVDASYEQYF
TRBJ1-2 - - 15 TRBV15 TGTGCCACCAGCAGAGATGTAGGGGAGGTACAGGGCTACACCTTC CATSRDVGEVQGYTF
TRBJ2-5 - TRBD1 15 TRBV7-9 TGTGCCAGCAGGGACGGACAGGGGGTAAGAGAGACCCAGTACTTC CASRDGQGVRETQYF
TRBJ1-5 - - 16 TRBV15 TGTGCCACCAGCAGAGGGGGCAGGGGAAGAAATCAGCCCCAGCATTTT CATSRGGRGRNQPQHF
TRBJ2-2 - - 15 TRBV10-1 TGCGCCAGCAGTGATAATTCCCCGGGCACCGGGGAGCTGTTTTTT CASSDNSPGTGELFF
TRBJ1-1 - - 11 TRBV28 TGTGCCAGCACCTTAAACACTGAAGCTTTCTTT CASTLNTEAFF
TRBJ1-1 - TRBD1 17 TRBV7-8 TGTGCCAGCAGCTTACCCGCCGGGGACAGGCCTTTGAAGGAAGGTTTCTTT CASSLPAGDRPLKEGFF
TRBJ2-7 - - 13 TRBV4-1 TGCGCCAGCAGCCAGGACCACTCCTACGAGCAGTACTTC CASSQDHSYEQYF
TRBJ1-4 - - 15 TRBV10-3 TGTGCCATCAGTGCTTCAGCGGGGACCCGGGAAAAACTGTTTTTT CAISASAGTREKLFF
TRBJ1-1 - - 17 TRBV5-4 TGTGCCAGCAGCTTGGCCGTCCGGAAAGGGGCGGGCACTGAAGCTTTCTTT CASSLAVRKGAGTEAFF
TRBJ1-1 - - 12 TRBV7-2 TGTGCCAGCAGCTTATCAGACACTGAAGCTTTCTTT CASSLSDTEAFF
TRBJ1-2 - - 12 TRBV6-1 TGTGCCAGCAGAGGACAGCTCTATGGCTACACCTTC CASRGQLYGYTF
TRBJ2-5 - TRBD2 16 TRBV5-1 TGCGCCAGCAGCTTGTGGGGGACTAGCGAGGGGGAGACCCAGTACTTC CASSLWGTSEGETQYF
TRBJ1-1 once - 19 TRBV7-8 TGTGCCAGCAGCCCCCTTCAAAGAGGTCCCGGGGAATGGAACACTGAAGCTTTCTTT CASSPLQRGPGEWNTEAFF
TRBJ1-5 few - 15 TRBV19 TGTGCCAGTAGTATGGTGACTTTGGGGGGTCAGCCCCAGCATTTT CASSMVTLGGQPQHF
TRBJ2-1 once TRBD2 15 TRBV5-1 TGCGCCAGCAGCTTTTCCGGGGGGAACTACAATGAGCAGTTCTTC CASSFSGGNYNEQFF
TRBJ1-1 - - 17 TRBV18 TGTGCCAGCTCACCGAGAGTTCAAGGTTCGCCAAACACTGAAGCTTTCTTT CASSPRVQGSPNTEAFF
TRBJ1-3 - - 16 TRBV9 TGTGCCAGCAGCGCTAGCTACAGAGCCTCTGGAAACACCATATATTTT CASSASYRASGNTIYF
TRBJ2-7 - - 15 TRBV30 TGTGCCTGGAGTGCGACTATTTCCTATTCCTACGAGCAGTACTTC CAWSATISYSYEQYF
TRBJ1-5 - - 13 TRBV6-5 TGTGCCAGCAGTTACCTTAGCAATCAGCCCCAGCATTTT CASSYLSNQPQHF
TRBJ1-2 - TRBD1 16 TRBV4-1 TGCGCCAGCAGCCAGCCAGGACAGGGGGTAAACTATGGCTACACCTTC CASSQPGQGVNYGYTF
TRBJ1-5 - - 14 TRBV6-6 TGTGCCAGCACCAATGGGGGGGCTCAGCAGCCCCAGCATTTT CASTNGGAQQPQHF
TRBJ1-2 once - 13 TRBV7-2 TGTGCCAGCAGCTTCCAGGGGAGTGAGGGCTACACCTTC CASSFQGSEGYTF
TRBJ1-2 - - 15 TRBV2 TGTGCCAGCATCCCAGACCGAAGAGCTAACTATGGCTACACCTTC CASIPDRRANYGYTF
TRBJ1-1 - TRBD1 18 TRBV11-2 TGTGCCAGCAGCTCAAACAGGGGGTCCGGGGATTGGAACACTGAAGCTTTCTTT CASSSNRGSGDWNTEAFF
TRBJ2-7 once - 15 TRBV19 TGTGCCAGTAGTATAGATGGGGGCAAGGGGTACGAGCAGTACTTC CASSIDGGKGYEQYF
TRBJ1-1 - - 13 TRBV6-6 TGTGCCAGCAGTTACAGGTATGACACTGAAGCTTTCTTT CASSYRYDTEAFF
TRBJ2-5 - - 15 TRBV11-2 TGTGCCAGCAGTCCAAATTCGGGGCAAGGGGAGACCCAGTACTTC CASSPNSGQGETQYF
TRBJ2-1 - TRBD2 15 TRBV9 TGTGCCAGCAGCGTAGACGGGGGGTCATACAATGAGCAGTTCTTC CASSVDGGSYNEQFF
TRBJ2-7 - - 13 TRBV5-1 TGCGCCAGCAGCTTGGAGCAGGGCTACGAGCAGTACTTC CASSLEQGYEQYF
TRBJ2-7 - - 15 TRBV15 TGTGCCACCAGCAGAGTTTTGACAGCCACCTACGAGCAGTACTTC CATSRVLTATYEQYF
TRBJ1-1 - TRBD1 13 TRBV29-1 TGCAGCGTTACGACAGGGATGAACACTGAAGCTTTCTTT CSVTTGMNTEAFF
TRBJ1-2 - - 13 TRBV28 TGTGCCAGCAGAAACGGACAAAACTATGGCTACACCTTC CASRNGQNYGYTF
TRBJ1-4 - TRBD1 14 TRBV15 TGTGCCACCTCCCCCGGGACAGAAAATGAAAAACTGTTTTTT CATSPGTENEKLFF
TRBJ2-5 - TRBD2 13 TRBV29-1 TGCAGCGTTGTAACTAGCGGGGGTGAGACCCAGTACTTC CSVVTSGGETQYF
TRBJ1-2 - - 12 TRBV2 TGTGCCAGTGAGTCGGCCCAAGATGGCTACACCTTC CASESAQDGYTF
TRBJ2-1 - TRBD2 12 TRBV9 TGTGCCAGCAGCTCCGGGGGGGGAGGGCAGTTCTTC CASSSGGGGQFF
TRBJ2-1 - TRBD2 15 TRBV2 TGTGCCAGCTTGGGTAGCGGGGCTTCCTACAATGAGCAGTTCTTC CASLGSGASYNEQFF
TRBJ2-1 - - 15 TRBV6-1 TGTGCCAGCAGTGACCCTCAGGGGGGATTCGATGAGCAGTTCTTC CASSDPQGGFDEQFF
TRBJ2-2 - - 15 TRBV19 TGTGCCAGTGTGGGGCGCAGGCTAGAGGCCGGGGAGCTGTTTTTT CASVGRRLEAGELFF
TRBJ1-6 medium-sized - 13 TRBV19 TGTGCCAGTAAGGATAGTGGGAGCTCACCCCTCCACTTT CASKDSGSSPLHF
TRBJ1-1 - - 14 TRBV7-3 TGTGCCAGCAGCCCAACACGACAGTCCACTGAAGCTTTCTTT CASSPTRQSTEAFF
TRBJ2-5 - - 16 TRBV27 TGTGCCAGCAGTAAGGCGGGCTCCCTTGGGCTAGAGACCCAGTACTTC CASSKAGSLGLETQYF
TRBJ1-2 - - 16 TRBV11-2 TGTGCCAGCAGCCCCCCAGGGTCAGGGGCGGGCTATGGCTACACCTTC CASSPPGSGAGYGYTF
TRBJ2-1 few TRBD1 17 TRBV7-9 TGTGCCAGCAGCTTAGGGAGGGAACGGACAGGGAACAATGAGCAGTTCTTC CASSLGRERTGNNEQFF
TRBJ2-1 - - 13 TRBV7-2 TGTGCCAGCAGCTTAGTGGAGGCAAATGAGCAGTTCTTC CASSLVEANEQFF
TRBJ1-6 - TRBD1 14 TRBV29-1 TGCAGCGCCCGGACAGGGGGATCGGATTCACCCCTCCACTTT CSARTGGSDSPLHF
TRBJ2-5 - - 13 TRBV5-6 TGTGCCAGCAGCTTATTGGCAGGCGAGACCCAGTACTTC CASSLLAGETQYF
TRBJ1-1 once - 16 TRBV7-9 TGTGCCAGCAGCTTAGACAAAGGGGGATCGAACACTGAAGCTTTCTTT CASSLDKGGSNTEAFF
TRBJ1-5 - - 19 TRBV19 TGTGCCAGTAACTCGGGGGTGACAGAGATGAGAACTAGCAATCAGCCCCAGCATTTT CASNSGVTEMRTSNQPQHF
TRBJ2-2 - - 14 TRBV2 TGTGCCAGCAGGCTACAGGAGAACACCGGGGAGCTGTTTTTT CASRLQENTGELFF
TRBJ2-5 - TRBD1 15 TRBV7-9 TGTGCCAGCAGCCCTGAACAGGGGTACCAAGAGACCCAGTACTTC CASSPEQGYQETQYF